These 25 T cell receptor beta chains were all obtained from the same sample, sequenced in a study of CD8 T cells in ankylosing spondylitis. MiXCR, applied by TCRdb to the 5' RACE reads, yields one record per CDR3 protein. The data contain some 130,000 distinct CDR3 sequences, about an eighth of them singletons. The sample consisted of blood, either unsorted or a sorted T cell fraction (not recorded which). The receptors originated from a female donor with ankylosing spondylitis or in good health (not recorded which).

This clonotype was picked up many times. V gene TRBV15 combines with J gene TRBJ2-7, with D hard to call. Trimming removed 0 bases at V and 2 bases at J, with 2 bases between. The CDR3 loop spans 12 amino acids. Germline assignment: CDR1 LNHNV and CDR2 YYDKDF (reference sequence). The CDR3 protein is CATSREPYEQYF. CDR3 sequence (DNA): TGTGCCACCAGCAGAGAGCCCTACGAGCAGTACTTC.

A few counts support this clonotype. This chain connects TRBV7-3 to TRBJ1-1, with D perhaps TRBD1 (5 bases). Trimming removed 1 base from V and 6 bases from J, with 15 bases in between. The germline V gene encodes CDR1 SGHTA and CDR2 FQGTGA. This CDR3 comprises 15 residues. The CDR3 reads CASSLSGTRGAEAFF. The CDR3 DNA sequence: TGTGCCAGCAGCTTAAGCGGGACGCGGGGTGCTGAAGCTTTCTTT.

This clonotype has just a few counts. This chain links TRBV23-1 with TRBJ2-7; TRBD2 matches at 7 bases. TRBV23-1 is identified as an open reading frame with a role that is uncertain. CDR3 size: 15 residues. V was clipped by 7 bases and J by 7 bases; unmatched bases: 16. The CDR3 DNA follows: TGCGCCAGCACTCGTAGGGACTACTCTTCCTGGGAGCAGTACTTC. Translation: CASTRRDYSSWEQYF.

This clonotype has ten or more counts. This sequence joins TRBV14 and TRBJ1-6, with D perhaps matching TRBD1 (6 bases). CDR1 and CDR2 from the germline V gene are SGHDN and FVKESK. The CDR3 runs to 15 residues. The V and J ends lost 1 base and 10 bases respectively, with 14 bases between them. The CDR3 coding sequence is TGTGCCAGCAGCCAAGCAACAGGGATTAGCTCACCCCTCCACTTT. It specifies CASSQATGISSPLHF.

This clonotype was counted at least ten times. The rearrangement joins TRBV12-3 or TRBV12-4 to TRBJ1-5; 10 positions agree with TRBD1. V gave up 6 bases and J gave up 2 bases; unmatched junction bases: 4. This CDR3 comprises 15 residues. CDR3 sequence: CASRLTGGGNQPQHF. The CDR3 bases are TGTGCCAGCAGATTGACAGGGGGCGGCAATCAGCCCCAGCATTTT.

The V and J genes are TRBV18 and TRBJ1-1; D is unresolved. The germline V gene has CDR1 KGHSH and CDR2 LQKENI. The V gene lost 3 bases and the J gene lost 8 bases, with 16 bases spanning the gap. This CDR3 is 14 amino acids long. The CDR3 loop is CASSPSWESGEAFF. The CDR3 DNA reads TGTGCCAGCTCACCCTCCTGGGAATCCGGCGAAGCTTTCTTT.

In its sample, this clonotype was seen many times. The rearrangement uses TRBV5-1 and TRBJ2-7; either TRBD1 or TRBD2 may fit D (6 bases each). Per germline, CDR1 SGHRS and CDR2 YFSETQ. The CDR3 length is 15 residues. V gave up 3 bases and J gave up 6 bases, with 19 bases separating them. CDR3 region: CASSWLRAGEAEQYF. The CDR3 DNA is TGCGCCAGCAGCTGGCTGCGGGCAGGGGAGGCCGAGCAGTACTTC.

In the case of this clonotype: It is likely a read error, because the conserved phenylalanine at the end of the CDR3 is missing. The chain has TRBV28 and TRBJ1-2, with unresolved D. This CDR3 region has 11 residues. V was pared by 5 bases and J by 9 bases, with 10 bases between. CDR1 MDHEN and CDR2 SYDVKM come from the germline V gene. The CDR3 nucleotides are TGTGCCAGCAGTCCCCGAGACAGCTACACCCTC. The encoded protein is CASSPRDSYTL.

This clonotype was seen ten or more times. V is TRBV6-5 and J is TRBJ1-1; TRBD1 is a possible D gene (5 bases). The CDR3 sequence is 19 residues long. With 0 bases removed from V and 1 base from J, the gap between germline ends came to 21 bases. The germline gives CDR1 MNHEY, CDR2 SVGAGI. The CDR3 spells CASSYSYFGGTYRNTEAFF. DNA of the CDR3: TGTGCCAGCAGTTACTCGTATTTCGGGGGAACTTATAGGAACACTGAAGCTTTCTTT.

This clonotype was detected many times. CDR3 DNA: TGCGCCAGCAGCGCTGGACCCGACTATGGCTACACCTTC. Residues: CASSAGPDYGYTF. The chain has TRBV5-1 and TRBJ1-2; D is unresolved. CDR1 SGHRS and CDR2 YFSETQ come from the germline V gene. Between the trimmed V and J ends, which lost 4 bases and 3 bases, there was a span of 10 bases. The CDR3 is 13 amino acids. Based on the CDR3 plus reference TRBV5-1 and TRBJ1-2, the full variable domain is KAGVTQTPRYLIKTRGQQVTLSCSPISGHRSVSWYQQTPGQGLQFLFEYFSETQRNKGNFPGRFSGRQFSNSRSEMNVSTLELGDSALYLCASSAGPDYGYTFGSGTRLTVV.

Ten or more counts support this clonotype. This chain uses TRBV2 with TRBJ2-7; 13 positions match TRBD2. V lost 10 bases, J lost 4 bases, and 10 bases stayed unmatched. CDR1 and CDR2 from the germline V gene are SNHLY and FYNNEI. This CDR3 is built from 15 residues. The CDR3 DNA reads TGTGCCACCCGAAGGACTAGCGGGGGTGGTTACGAGCAGTACTTC. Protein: CATRRTSGGGYEQYF.

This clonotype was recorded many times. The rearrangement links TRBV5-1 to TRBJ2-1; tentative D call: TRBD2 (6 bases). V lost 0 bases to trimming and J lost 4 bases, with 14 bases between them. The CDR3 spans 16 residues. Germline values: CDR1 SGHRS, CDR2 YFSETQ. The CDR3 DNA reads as TGCGCCAGCAGCTTGGGGGGGGACTCCCCGTACAATGAGCAGTTCTTC. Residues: CASSLGGDSPYNEQFF.

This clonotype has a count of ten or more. In nucleotides, the CDR3 is TGTGCCAGCAGTTATTGGAGGGGGCGGAAGGATGAGCAGTTCTTC. It translates to CASSYWRGRKDEQFF. The V and J genes are TRBV6-5 and TRBJ2-1; possibly TRBD1 for D (7 bases). The CDR3 has 15 residues. Germline V CDR1 and CDR2: MNHEY, SVGAGI. Trimming removed 3 bases from V and 8 bases from J, with 17 bases in between.

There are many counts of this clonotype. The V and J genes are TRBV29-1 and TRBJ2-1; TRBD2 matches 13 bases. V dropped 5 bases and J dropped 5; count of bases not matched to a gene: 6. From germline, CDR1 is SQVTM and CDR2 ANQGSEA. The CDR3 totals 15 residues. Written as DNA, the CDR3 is TGCAGCGTTCGCCAACTAGCGGGGGGGGACAATGAGCAGTTCTTC. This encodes CSVRQLAGGDNEQFF.

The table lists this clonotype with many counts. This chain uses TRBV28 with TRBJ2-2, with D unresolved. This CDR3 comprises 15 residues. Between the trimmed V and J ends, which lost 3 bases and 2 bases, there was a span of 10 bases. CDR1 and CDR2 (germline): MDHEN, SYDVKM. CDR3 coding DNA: TGTGCCAGCAGTTTCGTTCTGCGAAACACCGGGGAGCTGTTTTTT. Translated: CASSFVLRNTGELFF.

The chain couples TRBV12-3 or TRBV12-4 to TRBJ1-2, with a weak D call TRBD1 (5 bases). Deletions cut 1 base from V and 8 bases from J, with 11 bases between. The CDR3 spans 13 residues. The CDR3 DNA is TGTGCCAGCAGTTTAGAACAGGCCGTGGGCTACACCTTC. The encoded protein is CASSLEQAVGYTF.

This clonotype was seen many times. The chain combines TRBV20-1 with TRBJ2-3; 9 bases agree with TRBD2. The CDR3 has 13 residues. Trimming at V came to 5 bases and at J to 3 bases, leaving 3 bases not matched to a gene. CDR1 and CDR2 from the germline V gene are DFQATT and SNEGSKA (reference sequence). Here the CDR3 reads CSAEREETDTQYF. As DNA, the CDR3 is TGCAGTGCTGAGCGGGAGGAGACAGATACGCAGTATTTT.

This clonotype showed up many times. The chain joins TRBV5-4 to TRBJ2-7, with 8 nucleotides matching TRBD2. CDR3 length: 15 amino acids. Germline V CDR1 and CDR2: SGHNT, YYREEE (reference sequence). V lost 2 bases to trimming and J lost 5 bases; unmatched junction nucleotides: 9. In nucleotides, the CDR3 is TGTGCCAGCAGCTTAGGGGCGGGAGGTGGCGACGAGCAGTACTTC. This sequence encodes CASSLGAGGGDEQYF. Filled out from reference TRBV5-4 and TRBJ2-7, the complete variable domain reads ETGVTQSPTHLIKTRGQQVTLRCSSQSGHNTVSWYQQALGQGPQFIFQYYREEENGRGNFPPRFSGLQFPNYSSELNVNALELDDSALYLCASSLGAGGGDEQYFGPGTRLTVT.

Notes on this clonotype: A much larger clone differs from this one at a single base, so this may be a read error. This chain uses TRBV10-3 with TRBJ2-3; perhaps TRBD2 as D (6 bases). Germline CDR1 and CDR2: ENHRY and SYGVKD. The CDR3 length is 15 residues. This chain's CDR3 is CVISESPSGTDTQYF. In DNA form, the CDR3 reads TGTGTCATCAGTGAGTCGCCTAGCGGCACAGATACGCAGTATTTT.

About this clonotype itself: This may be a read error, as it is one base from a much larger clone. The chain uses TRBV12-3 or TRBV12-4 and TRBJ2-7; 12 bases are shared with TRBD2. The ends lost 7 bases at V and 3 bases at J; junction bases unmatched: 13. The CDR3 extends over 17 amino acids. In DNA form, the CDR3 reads TGTGCCAGCAATTCAATACAAAGACTAGCGGGGGACTACGAGCAGTACTTC. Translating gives CASNSIQRLAGDYEQYF.

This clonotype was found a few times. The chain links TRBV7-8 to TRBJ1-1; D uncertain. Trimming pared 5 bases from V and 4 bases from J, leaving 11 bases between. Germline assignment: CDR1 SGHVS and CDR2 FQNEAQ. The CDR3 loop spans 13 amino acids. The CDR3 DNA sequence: TGTGCCAGCAGCCCTATTTGGGGCACTGAAGCTTTCTTT. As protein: CASSPIWGTEAFF.

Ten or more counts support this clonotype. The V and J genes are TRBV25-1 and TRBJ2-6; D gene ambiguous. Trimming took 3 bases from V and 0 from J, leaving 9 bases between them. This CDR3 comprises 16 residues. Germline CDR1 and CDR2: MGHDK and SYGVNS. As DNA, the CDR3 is TGTGCCAGCAGTGACAGTGGGTTCTCTGGGGCCAACGTCCTGACTTTC. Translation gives CASSDSGFSGANVLTF. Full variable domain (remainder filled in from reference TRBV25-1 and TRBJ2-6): EADIYQTPRYLVIGTGKKITLECSQTMGHDKMYWYQQDPGMELHLIHYSYGVNSTEKGDLSSESTVSRIRTEHFPLTLESARPSHTSQYLCASSDSGFSGANVLTFGAGSRLTVL.

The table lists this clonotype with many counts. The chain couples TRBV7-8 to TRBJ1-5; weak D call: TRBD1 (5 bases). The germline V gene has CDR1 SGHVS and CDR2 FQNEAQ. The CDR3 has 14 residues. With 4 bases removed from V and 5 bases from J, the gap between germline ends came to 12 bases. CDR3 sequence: CASSSAGGDQPQHF. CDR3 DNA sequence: TGTGCCAGCAGCTCCGCGGGGGGGGATCAGCCCCAGCATTTT.

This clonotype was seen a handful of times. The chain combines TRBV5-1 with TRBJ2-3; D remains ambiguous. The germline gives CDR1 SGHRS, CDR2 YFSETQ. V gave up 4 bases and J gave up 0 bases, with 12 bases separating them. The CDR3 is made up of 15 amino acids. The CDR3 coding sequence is TGCGCCAGCAGCCGTAGACCGGAGAGCACAGATACGCAGTATTTT. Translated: CASSRRPESTDTQYF.

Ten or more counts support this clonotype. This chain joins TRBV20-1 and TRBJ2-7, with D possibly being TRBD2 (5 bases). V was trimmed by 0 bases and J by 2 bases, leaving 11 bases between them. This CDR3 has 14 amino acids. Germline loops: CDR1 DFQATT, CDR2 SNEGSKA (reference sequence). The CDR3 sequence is CSARERVFTYEQYF. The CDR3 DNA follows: TGCAGTGCTAGAGAGCGGGTTTTCACCTACGAGCAGTACTTC.